This T cell receptor (beta chain) appears in the sequencing data of a study of spatial heterogeneity in lung cancer. Study-wide context: Samples were obtained from some 72 donors, all untreated early-stage non-small cell lung cancer patients.

Overall study findings and caveats: Follow-up blood showed ubiquitous expanded tumor TCRs less than blood at resection did.

This clonotype was counted many times. Its antigen is not identified. In the library, each TCR cDNA molecule bore its own unique molecular identifier. TCRdb re-called the 5' RACE reads through MiXCR, storing one row per CDR3 protein. The data hold 95,000 to 130,000 distinct CDR3 sequences, with 9% to 15% observed a single time. Time point reported: blood at routine non-recurrence follow-up after resection. Researchers sequenced whole RNA taken from tumor, nontumor lung or frozen PBMC without sorting. Trimming took 5 bases from V and 7 from J, leaving 18 bases between them. Germline V gene sequence: CDR1 SGHTA, CDR2 FQGNSA. This CDR3 spans 16 amino acids.

This TCR came from a male donor with early-stage non-small cell lung cancer. The chain carries TRBV7-2 and TRBJ1-6; possible D gene TRBD1, 5 bases. This specimen was PBMCs, taken at follow-up. CDR3 in amino acids: CASSPRDGGGNSPLHF. CDR3 DNA sequence: TGTGCCAGCAGCCCACGCGATGGGGGTGGAAATTCACCCCTCCACTTT.